Listed here are 21 T cell receptor beta chains from one sample, sequenced in a study of blood T cell repertoires in COVID-19. Sequenced by immunoSEQ multiplex PCR; TCRdb stores in-frame clones only, minus some. The sample carries some 160,000 clones, roughly 80% recorded once. The sequenced sample consisted of PBMCs or T cells enriched from blood (not recorded which). The receptors were sampled from a woman aged 45-60 years who had recovered from COVID-19.

This chain uses TRBV28 with TRBJ1-6; 11 bases match TRBD1. CDR1 and CDR2 from the germline V gene are MDHEN and SYDVKM. The CDR3 contains 15 residues. The ends lost 6 bases at V and 9 bases at J; junction bases unmatched: 7. CDR3 nucleotide sequence: TGTGCCAGCAGCCATCGGGACAGGGGGACTTCACCCCTCCACTTT. Amino acids: CASSHRDRGTSPLHF. Full variable domain (outside the CDR3, taken from reference TRBV28 and TRBJ1-6): DVKVTQSSRYLVKRTGEKVFLECVQDMDHENMFWYRQDPGLGLRLIYFSYDVKMKEKGDIPEGYSVSREKKERFSLILESASTNQTSMYLCASSHRDRGTSPLHFGNGTRLTVT.

J is TRBJ2-1 and V is TRBV27; TRBD2 agrees at 7 bases. CDR1 and CDR2 (germline): MNHEY, SMNVEV (reference sequence). The CDR3 runs 17 residues. The V gene end was trimmed by 2 bases and the J gene end by 5 bases; junction bases not matched to a gene: 12. CDR3 coding DNA: TGTGCCAGCAGTTTAAAACCCGGGAGGCCGCCCGACAATGAGCAGTTCTTC. It yields the protein CASSLKPGRPPDNEQFF.

This chain uses TRBV28 with TRBJ1-1; D perhaps matches TRBD1 (5 bases). Trimming shortened V by 3 bases and J by 1 base, and 12 bases separated the two germline ends. The CDR3 covers 15 residues. Germline V lookup: CDR1 MDHEN, CDR2 SYDVKM. The CDR3, as DNA: TGTGCCAGCAGTTTCAATAGGAGGGGGAACACTGAAGCTTTCTTT. Amino acids: CASSFNRRGNTEAFF.

The chain combines TRBV9 with TRBJ1-1; possibly TRBD1 for D (5 bases). The germline CDR1 and CDR2 sequences are SGDLS and YYNGEE. The V end was cut by 1 base, the J end by 4 bases, with 8 bases between. CDR3 size: 13 residues. CDR3 loop: CASSVRGGTEAFF. The CDR3, as DNA: TGTGCCAGCAGCGTAAGGGGTGGCACTGAAGCTTTCTTT. Looking up the rest from reference TRBV9 and TRBJ1-1 gives the full variable domain: DSGVTQTPKHLITATGQRVTLRCSPRSGDLSVYWYQQSLDQGLQFLIQYYNGEERAKGNILERFSAQQFPDLHSELNLSSLELGDSALYFCASSVRGGTEAFFGQGTRLTVV.

V and J are TRBV6-4 and TRBJ1-6; D perhaps matches TRBD1 (6 bases). Germline V gene data show CDR1 as MRHNA and CDR2 as SNTAGT. V was pared by 10 bases and J by 7 bases, with 14 bases between. The CDR3 is 13 residues long. CDR3 sequence (DNA): TGTGCCAATTGCGGGAGGGGGAATTCACCCCTCCACTTT. It codes for CANCGRGNSPLHF.

This chain uses TRBV2 with TRBJ2-5; tentatively, D is TRBD1 (5 bases). Germline V CDR1 and CDR2: SNHLY, FYNNEI. Trimming removed 3 bases at V and 2 bases at J, with 13 bases between. The CDR3 has 15 residues. CDR3 coding DNA: TGTGCCAGCAGTGATGGTTACAGGCCTCAAGAGACCCAGTACTTC. It specifies CASSDGYRPQETQYF.

The chain links TRBV2 to TRBJ2-5; D is unclear. V was trimmed by 8 bases and J by 2 bases, leaving 9 bases between them. The CDR3 spans 12 residues. Germline assignment: CDR1 SNHLY and CDR2 FYNNEI. The CDR3 region has the DNA TGTGCCAGCGGGCTGTTTCAAGAGACCCAGTACTTC. Translating it yields CASGLFQETQYF.

The chain recombines TRBV28 with TRBJ2-7; 13 nucleotides agree with TRBD2. The junction had 7 bases not matched to a gene; V was cut back by 3 bases and J by 2 bases. The CDR3 runs to 17 residues. Germline lookup yields CDR1 MDHEN and CDR2 SYDVKM. The DNA of the CDR3 is TGTGCCAGCAGTTTGGTAACACTAGCGGGAGGGCCCTACGAGCAGTACTTC. This translates into CASSLVTLAGGPYEQYF.

This chain links TRBV19 with TRBJ2-1, with a weak D call TRBD2 (5 bases). The CDR3 has 15 amino acids. Germline lookup yields CDR1 LNHDA and CDR2 SQIVND (reference sequence). Trimming took 5 bases from V and 8 from J, leaving 19 bases between them. CDR3 loop: CASSAVRARLHEQFF. CDR3 nucleotide sequence: TGTGCCAGTAGTGCTGTGAGGGCTAGGCTTCATGAGCAGTTCTTC.

This sequence joins TRBV18 and TRBJ1-1, with TRBD1 matching over 7 bases. With 6 bases clipped from V and 11 bases from J, the junction kept 12 bases outside the gene matches. CDR3 length equals 13 residues. CDR1 is KGHSH and CDR2 is LQKENI in the germline V gene. CDR3 sequence reads: CASSPRGSYDAFF. The CDR3 nucleotides are TGTGCCAGCTCGCCCAGGGGGTCCTATGATGCTTTCTTT.

This sequence joins TRBV11-3 and TRBJ2-2, with TRBD1 as a possible D gene (7 bases). Germline CDR1 and CDR2: SGHNT and YENEEA. V was shortened by 5 bases and J by 6 bases, with 16 bases between the two germline ends. The CDR3 is 15 amino acids. CDR3 nucleotides: TGTGCCAGCAGCCCCCAGACAGGGAGGCCCGGGGAGCTGTTTTTT. Translating it yields CASSPQTGRPGELFF.

V and J are TRBV23-1 and TRBJ2-2, with D unclear. TRBV23-1 is an open reading frame whose function is uncertain. This CDR3 contains 14 residues. The V end was cut by 6 bases, the J end by 4 bases, with 12 bases between. This chain's CDR3 is CASRSRRSTGELFF. CDR3 nucleotides: TGCGCCAGCAGATCTAGGCGGAGCACCGGGGAGCTGTTTTTT.

The chain joins TRBV9 to TRBJ1-3, with D perhaps matching TRBD1 (5 bases). The CDR3 totals 17 residues. The germline gives CDR1 SGDLS, CDR2 YYNGEE. Trimming shortened V by 0 bases and J by 0 bases, and 13 bases separated the two germline ends. The CDR3 coding sequence is TGTGCCAGCAGCGTAGGTCAGGGTCACCTCTCTGGAAACACCATATATTTT. As protein: CASSVGQGHLSGNTIYF.

The chain employs TRBV19 and TRBJ1-4; TRBD1 matches 9 bases. The CDR3 is 14 amino acids. V dropped 7 bases and J dropped 5; count of bases not matched to a gene: 5. Germline values: CDR1 LNHDA, CDR2 SQIVND (reference sequence). The CDR3 region is CASTDRGTNEKLFF. CDR3 bases: TGTGCCAGTACCGACAGGGGGACAAATGAAAAACTGTTTTTT.

V and J are TRBV6-2 or TRBV6-3 and TRBJ1-1, with D uncertain. Trimming pared 4 bases from V and 1 base from J, leaving 13 bases between. The germline gives CDR1 MNHEY, CDR2 SVGEGT. The CDR3 totals 15 residues. DNA for the CDR3: TGTGCCAGCAGTTCGGCAGTGCCGGGGAACACTGAAGCTTTCTTT. It codes for CASSSAVPGNTEAFF.

The chain recombines TRBV5-1 with TRBJ2-2; 7 bases map to TRBD1. This CDR3 region has 15 residues. The V gene's germline CDR1 is SGHRS and CDR2 YFSETQ. After removal of 0 bases from V and 7 bases from J, the junction contained 6 bases not matched to a gene. This CDR3 is CASSLGDRDVGELFF. The CDR3 DNA follows: TGCGCCAGCAGCTTGGGCGACAGGGATGTCGGGGAGCTGTTTTTT. Full variable domain (missing parts from reference TRBV5-1 and TRBJ2-2): KAGVTQTPRYLIKTRGQQVTLSCSPISGHRSVSWYQQTPGQGLQFLFEYFSETQRNKGNFPGRFSGRQFSNSRSEMNVSTLELGDSALYLCASSLGDRDVGELFFGEGSRLTVL.

The chain employs TRBV6-5 and TRBJ1-5, with a possible D match to TRBD1 (6 bases). The CDR3 loop spans 15 amino acids. CDR1 and CDR2 (germline): MNHEY, SVGAGI. Deletions cut 5 bases from V and 1 base from J, with 12 bases between. The CDR3 region has the DNA TGTGCCAGCAGTAGTACAGGGACGAGCAATCAGCCCCAGCATTTT. Translating gives CASSSTGTSNQPQHF.

The chain links TRBV19 to TRBJ1-1; 10 nucleotides align to TRBD1. V dropped 3 bases and J dropped 3; count of bases not matched to a gene: 7. Germline lookup yields CDR1 LNHDA and CDR2 SQIVND (reference sequence). The CDR3 is made up of 16 amino acids. CDR3 in DNA: TGTGCCAGTAGTATTTCAGCGACAGGGGGCTACACTGAAGCTTTCTTT. Translated, it gives CASSISATGGYTEAFF.

The V gene is TRBV7-2, the J gene TRBJ1-6, with 10 bases aligning to TRBD1. The CDR3 sequence is 14 residues long. The V gene end was trimmed by 6 bases and the J gene end by 6 bases; junction bases not matched to a gene: 2. Germline V lookup: CDR1 SGHTA, CDR2 FQGNSA. DNA of the CDR3: TGTGCCAGCAGTCGGGACAGGGGTAATTCACCCCTCCACTTT. This sequence encodes CASSRDRGNSPLHF. Based on the CDR3 plus reference TRBV7-2 and TRBJ1-6, the full variable domain is GAGVSQSPSNKVTEKGKDVELRCDPISGHTALYWYRQSLGQGLEFLIYFQGNSAPDKSGLPSDRFSAERTGGSVSTLTIQRTQQEDSAVYLCASSRDRGNSPLHFGNGTRLTVT.

The rearrangement uses TRBV28 and TRBJ2-1; 9 nucleotides agree with TRBD1. In germline, CDR1 is MDHEN, CDR2 SYDVKM. The CDR3 is made up of 18 amino acids. Germline trimming cut 7 bases from V and 3 bases from J; bases unmatched to any gene: 16. The CDR3 nucleotides are TGTGCCAGCAATCATCTCAGCCCTGCGGGACAGGGCTACAATGAGCAGTTCTTC. This encodes CASNHLSPAGQGYNEQFF.

J is TRBJ2-5 and V is TRBV4-2, with a weak D call TRBD2 (5 bases). Germline V gene data show CDR1 as LGHNA and CDR2 as YNFKEQ. The CDR3 has 16 amino acids. Trimming left V 0 bases short and J 0 bases short, with 11 bases between. CDR3 sequence reads: CASSQDAGRYQETQYF. As DNA, the CDR3 is TGTGCCAGCAGCCAAGACGCGGGTCGGTACCAAGAGACCCAGTACTTC.